These 19 T cell receptor beta chains originate from one sample sequenced in a study of blood T cells in healthy people across ages. Through a sample-barcoded 5' primer and a J-beta primer mix, a second PCR was run for roughly 6 to 11 cycles. A single record per CDR3 protein comes from TCRdb applying MiXCR to the 5' RACE reads. The sample has about 1.1 million distinct CDR3 sequences, more than 30% seen once. The sample was blood. These receptor sequences come from a man aged 18 to 29 in good health.

This clonotype was seen a few times. The chain carries TRBV12-3 or TRBV12-4 and TRBJ1-1; D gene unclear. The germline V and J ends were trimmed by 5 bases and 0 bases, with 7 bases remaining between them. The CDR3 contains 13 residues. CDR3 in DNA: TGTGCCAGCAGTACAGTTATGAACACTGAAGCTTTCTTT. Translated: CASSTVMNTEAFF.

The chain carries TRBV5-1 and TRBJ2-7; 8 bases fit TRBD2. The V and J ends lost 4 bases and 7 bases, in that order; junction bases with no gene match: 25. The CDR3 loop spans 19 amino acids. Per the germline V gene, CDR1 is SGHRS and CDR2 is YFSETQ. This CDR3 is CASSLGSGGSMSSYNEQYF. The DNA for the CDR3 is TGCGCCAGCAGCCTGGGGAGCGGGGGCTCTATGAGCTCCTACAATGAGCAGTACTTC. Looking up the rest from reference TRBV5-1 and TRBJ2-7 gives the full variable domain: KAGVTQTPRYLIKTRGQQVTLSCSPISGHRSVSWYQQTPGQGLQFLFEYFSETQRNKGNFPGRFSGRQFSNSRSEMNVSTLELGDSALYLCASSLGSGGSMSSYNEQYFGPGTRLTVT.

The chain joins TRBV7-8 to TRBJ2-3, with D possibly TRBD1 on 6 matching bases. This CDR3 has 14 amino acids. CDR1 and CDR2 (germline): SGHVS, FQNEAQ. The V and J ends lost 5 bases and 2 bases respectively, with 11 bases between them. This chain's CDR3 is CASSLQGYTDTQYF. CDR3 sequence (DNA): TGTGCCAGCAGCCTACAGGGATACACAGATACGCAGTATTTT.

The CDR3 region has the DNA TGCGCCAGCAGCCTATTCGGGACTAGCGGGGCCACCTACAATGAGCAGTACTTC. This codes for CASSLFGTSGATYNEQYF. The chain is built from TRBV5-1 and TRBJ2-1; TRBD2 matches at 13 bases. The J call may be mistaken, given a closer DNA end match to TRBJ2-7. Germline V gene sequence: CDR1 SGHRS, CDR2 YFSETQ. The CDR3 consists of 18 residues.

V usage is TRBV13 and J usage is TRBJ1-6; TRBD1 matches at 9 bases. With 5 bases clipped from V and 7 bases from J, the junction kept 6 bases outside the gene matches. The CDR3 length is 15 residues. Looked up from germline, CDR1 is PRHDT and CDR2 is FYEKMQ (reference sequence). The CDR3 here is CASSVDRGGNSPLHF. The CDR3, as DNA: TGTGCCAGCAGCGTTGACAGGGGGGGAAATTCACCCCTCCACTTT.

This clonotype was seen a few times. The chain is built from TRBV6-1 and TRBJ2-2; D is perhaps TRBD1 or TRBD2 (5 bases each). V was cut by 4 bases and J by 5 bases, with 8 bases left in between. Germline V gives CDR1 MNHNS, CDR2 SASEGT. This CDR3 is 13 amino acids long. Written as DNA, the CDR3 is TGTGCCAGCAGTGTTTGGGGGACCGGGGAGCTGTTTTTT. Translated: CASSVWGTGELFF.

This sequence joins TRBV6-6 and TRBJ2-1; D call uncertain. TRBJ2-7 explains the end of the DNA better; the J call may be wrong. Germline-derived CDR1 and CDR2 are MNHNY and SVGAGI (reference sequence). The CDR3 has 16 amino acids. The CDR3 region is CASSNPSVSSYNEQYF. The CDR3 nucleotides read TGTGCCAGCAGTAACCCGTCCGTGTCCTCCTACAATGAGCAGTACTTC.

This clonotype was detected only a few times. The CDR3 spells CAISESSNSQNPLFTYEQYF. The CDR3 bases are TGTGCCATCAGTGAGTCGAGTAATTCACAGAACCCCCTATTCACCTACGAGCAGTACTTC. The chain employs TRBV10-3 and TRBJ2-7; the D is unclear. The germline gives CDR1 ENHRY, CDR2 SYGVKD. This CDR3 is 20 amino acids long. V dropped 0 bases and J dropped 2 bases, with 26 bases sitting between them.

V and J are TRBV20-1 and TRBJ2-7, with TRBD1 matching 7 bases. The CDR3 runs to 15 residues. The germline CDR1 and CDR2 sequences are DFQATT and SNEGSKA (reference sequence). Trimming at V came to 6 bases and at J to 0 bases, leaving 11 bases not matched to a gene. The CDR3 DNA reads TGCAGTGCCTCCGCCCGGGGACAGAGCTCCTACGAGCAGTACTTC. This encodes CSASARGQSSYEQYF.

The CDR3 nucleotides are TGTGCCAGCAGACGACAGGGGGCCTCCTACAATGAGCAGTACTTC. Its protein product is CASRRQGASYNEQYF. The chain uses TRBV7-2 and TRBJ2-1; 10 nucleotides line up with TRBD1. TRBJ2-7 matches the DNA end more closely, so the J call is doubtful. In germline, CDR1 is SGHTA, CDR2 FQGNSA. The CDR3 has 15 amino acids.

There are many counts of this clonotype. The chain carries TRBV4-1 and TRBJ2-5, with D possibly being TRBD1 (6 bases). Germline V lookup: CDR1 MGHRA, CDR2 YSYEKL. V shed 0 bases and J shed 3 bases, with 23 bases lying between them. The CDR3 sequence is 19 residues long. CDR3 loop: CASSQEPGQFGSVEETQYF. The CDR3, as DNA: TGCGCCAGCAGCCAAGAACCCGGACAGTTTGGGTCGGTAGAAGAGACCCAGTACTTC.

This clonotype was counted at least ten times. The V gene is TRBV14, the J gene TRBJ2-3, with D maybe TRBD2 (5 bases). Germline V gene data show CDR1 as SGHDN and CDR2 as FVKESK. The CDR3 covers 14 residues. V was trimmed by 0 bases and J by 8 bases, leaving 12 bases between them. The CDR3 coding sequence is TGTGCCAGCAGCCAAGAAGCTAGCTTCTCTACGCAGTATTTT. This translates into CASSQEASFSTQYF.

This clonotype was seen more than once but under ten times. J is TRBJ1-2 and V is TRBV20-1; TRBD1 agrees at 8 bases. The trim removed 0 bases at V and 4 bases at J, leaving 7 bases unmatched. The CDR3 extends over 15 amino acids. Looked up from germline, CDR1 is DFQATT and CDR2 is SNEGSKA (reference sequence). DNA of the CDR3: TGCAGTGCTAGAGATCCGCAGGGGGCTGTCTATGGCTACACCTTC. It yields the protein CSARDPQGAVYGYTF.

V is TRBV29-1 and J is TRBJ2-1, with D perhaps TRBD1 (7 bases). The J call may be mistaken, given a closer DNA end match to TRBJ2-7. CDR1 SQVTM and CDR2 ANQGSEA come from the germline V gene. The CDR3 consists of 15 residues. The CDR3 DNA follows: TGCAGCGCCGGGGGCAGGGGGACCTCCTACAATGAGCAGTACTTC. This gives the protein CSAGGRGTSYNEQYF.

The chain uses TRBV29-1 and TRBJ2-2; D possibly matches TRBD1 or TRBD2 (5 bases each). CDR3 size: 13 residues. V was cut by 8 bases and J by 3 bases, with 13 bases left in between. Looked up from germline, CDR1 is SQVTM and CDR2 is ANQGSEA. As DNA, the CDR3 is TGCAGCTTTGGGGACGGGGACACCGGGGAGCTGTTTTTT. Amino acid sequence: CSFGDGDTGELFF.

This sequence joins TRBV3-1 and TRBJ2-5; D might be TRBD2 (7 bases). Germline V gives CDR1 LGHDT, CDR2 YNNKEL (reference sequence). This CDR3 has 21 residues. Trimming took 1 base from V and 5 from J, leaving 32 bases between them. In DNA form, the CDR3 reads TGTGCCAGCAGCCAAGTGGCGTCTCGGGGGGCGAGCGTTGGATCTCTGGAGACCCAGTACTTC. Translation gives CASSQVASRGASVGSLETQYF.

This clonotype was seen a handful of times. The chain links TRBV20-1 to TRBJ1-5; D is undetermined. The CDR3 totals 14 residues. Trimming left V 3 bases short and J 6 bases short, with 15 bases between. The V gene's germline CDR1 is DFQATT and CDR2 SNEGSKA (reference sequence). CDR3 residues: CSASFPGGFQPQHF. The DNA for the CDR3 is TGCAGTGCTAGCTTTCCAGGAGGGTTTCAGCCCCAGCATTTT.

In this sample, this clonotype turned up a few times. The J gene is TRBJ2-5, the V gene TRBV4-2, with a weak D call TRBD1 (5 bases). Germline CDR1 reads LGHNA; CDR2 reads YNFKEQ. CDR3 length: 17 amino acids. The ends were cut back, 1 base at V and 3 bases at J, with 18 bases in the middle. The CDR3 DNA reads as TGTGCCAGCAGCCAAGTAGATCCCGGTCAAGGGGAAGAGACCCAGTACTTC. Encoded protein: CASSQVDPGQGEETQYF.

The chain recombines TRBV4-1 with TRBJ1-2; D gene unclear. In germline, CDR1 is MGHRA, CDR2 YSYEKL. V lost 4 bases to trimming and J lost 4 bases, with 13 bases between them. This CDR3 region has 14 residues. The CDR3 region is CASSLDIGPYGYTF. The CDR3 bases are TGCGCCAGCAGCCTAGACATAGGTCCCTATGGCTACACCTTC.